These 31 T cell receptor beta chains originate from one sample sequenced in a study of Ad26.COV2.S vaccination and SARS-CoV-2 variants (dated by TCRdb to about 2021). Libraries were constructed by the immunoSEQ multiplex PCR assay. Held by TCRdb, this immuneACCESS table contains in-frame sequences only and omits some clones. Under half of the omission traces to an unresolved V gene where checked; the cause of the rest is unknown. A total of about 410,000 clones appear in this sample, 75% to 90% of them only once. The biggest ten clones account for under 4% of the sample. What this sample's treatment or condition label stands for: about 20 received Ad26.COV2.S at low or high dose, single or two shots; several received placebo; per-sample allocation not given. Repertoires of vaccine and placebo recipients were sequenced from samples taken on day 63 after the first injection. The sample was peripheral blood, taken in a trial of Ad26.COV2.S vaccine versus placebo. These TCRs come from a person aged 18 to 65 who received the Ad26.COV2.S COVID-19 vaccine or a placebo.

DNA of the CDR3: TGTGCCAGCAGCTACCGGGACGGTGAAGCTTTCTTT. Residues: CASSYRDGEAFF. The chain employs TRBV7-9 and TRBJ1-1; TRBD1 is a possible D gene (5 bases). This CDR3 is 12 amino acids long. In germline, CDR1 is SEHNR, CDR2 FQNEAQ (reference sequence). V was pared by 4 bases and J by 7 bases, with 10 bases between.

The genes are TRBV10-3 and TRBJ2-5; D call uncertain. This CDR3 has 16 residues. CDR1 is ENHRY and CDR2 is SYGVKD in the germline V gene. Trimming cost V 0 bases and J 5 bases, with 16 bases left between them. This chain's CDR3 is CAISESPGDLGETQYF. CDR3 sequence (DNA): TGTGCCATCAGTGAGTCACCGGGCGATCTCGGGGAGACCCAGTACTTC.

The rearrangement links TRBV14 to TRBJ1-4; D is unclear. V was clipped by 4 bases and J by 4 bases, with 7 bases between them. CDR1 and CDR2 (germline): SGHDN, FVKESK. CDR3 length: 13 residues. CDR3 sequence: CASSPSYNEKLFF. The CDR3 nucleotides are TGTGCCAGCAGCCCCTCTTATAATGAAAAACTGTTTTTT. Drawing the rest from reference TRBV14 and TRBJ1-4, the complete variable domain is EAGVTQFPSHSVIEKGQTVTLRCDPISGHDNLYWYRRVMGKEIKFLLHFVKESKQDESGMPNNRFLAERTGGTYSTLKVQPAELEDSGVYFCASSPSYNEKLFFGSGTQLSVL.

The chain employs TRBV4-3 and TRBJ2-7; 9 positions agree with TRBD1. In germline, CDR1 is LGHNA, CDR2 YSLEER. Trimming at V came to 1 base and at J to 3 bases, leaving 1 base not matched to a gene. The CDR3 is made up of 14 amino acids. CDR3 in DNA: TGCGCCAGCAGCCAAGGACAGGGGGTCTACGAGCAGTACTTC. Encoded protein: CASSQGQGVYEQYF.

The chain carries TRBV5-6 and TRBJ2-3; D is uncertain. The length of the CDR3 is 13 residues. V dropped 2 bases and J dropped 2 bases, with 6 bases sitting between them. Germline V gene data show CDR1 as SGHDT and CDR2 as YYEEEE. The CDR3 protein is CASSFTDTDTQYF. The CDR3, as DNA: TGTGCCAGCAGCTTTACAGACACAGATACGCAGTATTTT.

The chain couples TRBV5-1 to TRBJ1-3; D ambiguous. Germline CDR1 and CDR2: SGHRS and YFSETQ. The CDR3 totals 16 residues. Trimming shortened V by 0 bases and J by 0 bases, and 10 bases separated the two germline ends. CDR3 in amino acids: CASSLGWTGSGNTIYF. The CDR3 nucleotides are TGCGCCAGCAGCTTGGGGTGGACCGGCTCTGGAAACACCATATATTTT.

CDR3 sequence (DNA): TGCGCCAGCAGCTTGATCCCGGAAGGGAATGGCTACACCTTC. This gives the protein CASSLIPEGNGYTF. J is TRBJ1-2 and V is TRBV5-1; D gene ambiguous. Between the trimmed V and J ends, which lost 1 base and 6 bases, there was a span of 13 bases. The CDR3 totals 14 residues. The germline V gene encodes CDR1 SGHRS and CDR2 YFSETQ.

The CDR3 spells CASSYIQGDQPQHF. The CDR3 region has the DNA TGTGCCAGCAGTTATATTCAGGGCGATCAGCCCCAGCATTTT. This chain links TRBV6-6 with TRBJ1-5, with D possibly being TRBD1 (5 bases). Germline V CDR1 and CDR2: MNHNY, SVGAGI (reference sequence). Trimming took off 3 bases at V and 5 bases at J, with 11 bases between the two ends. CDR3 length: 14 amino acids.

This clone was picked up one time. The V and J genes are TRBV2 and TRBJ1-1; the match to TRBD1 covers 7 bases. Losses at the gene ends were 0 bases for V and 5 bases for J; bases not matched to a gene: 6. Germline V gene data show CDR1 as SNHLY and CDR2 as FYNNEI. The CDR3 is 15 residues long. CDR3 amino acids: CASSEARQGWTEAFF. CDR3 bases: TGTGCCAGCAGTGAAGCGAGACAGGGTTGGACTGAAGCTTTCTTT.

The chain recombines TRBV7-9 with TRBJ1-1; TRBD1 matches at 7 bases. This CDR3 spans 17 amino acids. CDR1 and CDR2 from the germline V gene are SEHNR and FQNEAQ (reference sequence). V was clipped by 4 bases and J by 1 base; unmatched bases: 12. The CDR3 DNA follows: TGTGCCAGCAGCTCCCAGCAGGGGGTTCAGAAGAACACTGAAGCTTTCTTT. The encoded protein is CASSSQQGVQKNTEAFF.

The gene calls are TRBV27 and TRBJ2-2; possible D gene TRBD1, 6 bases. V lost 3 bases and J lost 7, with 12 bases in between. CDR1 and CDR2 (germline): MNHEY, SMNVEV (reference sequence). This CDR3 is 14 amino acids long. CDR3: CASSFQGQGGELFF. Written as DNA, the CDR3 is TGTGCCAGCAGTTTCCAGGGGCAAGGCGGGGAGCTGTTTTTT.

In its sample, this clone was seen a few times. The V and J genes are TRBV19 and TRBJ1-2; 9 bases agree with TRBD1. V dropped 6 bases and J dropped 4; count of bases not matched to a gene: 6. Germline V gives CDR1 LNHDA, CDR2 SQIVND (reference sequence). This CDR3 is 14 amino acids long. The CDR3 sequence is CASRDRDRAYGYTF. The CDR3 nucleotides read TGTGCCAGTAGAGACCGGGACAGGGCCTATGGCTACACCTTC.

V and J are TRBV3-1 (or the pseudogene TRBV3-2) and TRBJ2-5; 9 nucleotides agree with TRBD2. V gave up 6 bases and J gave up 5 bases; unmatched junction bases: 10. Germline lookup yields CDR1 LGHDT and CDR2 YNNKEL (reference sequence). The length of the CDR3 is 15 residues. The CDR3 DNA sequence: TGTGCCAGCAGGGAACTAGCGGGTGCCAGGGAGACCCAGTACTTC. Translated, it gives CASRELAGARETQYF.

This chain joins TRBV7-9 and TRBJ2-7; 7 bases agree with TRBD1. CDR1 and CDR2 (germline): SEHNR, FQNEAQ (reference sequence). Losses at the gene ends were 5 bases for V and 4 bases for J; bases not matched to a gene: 11. CDR3 size: 15 residues. The CDR3 nucleotides are TGTGCCAGCAGCCCGCAGAAAGGACAGGTTTACGAGCAGTACTTC. This encodes CASSPQKGQVYEQYF. Full variable domain (rest looked up from reference TRBV7-9 and TRBJ2-7): DTGVSQNPRHKITKRGQNVTFRCDPISEHNRLYWYRQTLGQGPEFLTYFQNEAQLEKSRLLSDRFSAERPKGSFSTLEIQRTEQGDSAMYLCASSPQKGQVYEQYFGPGTRLTVT.

The chain uses TRBV5-1 and TRBJ2-7; TRBD1 agrees at 10 bases. The junction had 10 bases not matched to a gene; V was cut back by 5 bases and J by 2 bases. The CDR3 is 16 residues long. Germline CDR1 and CDR2: SGHRS and YFSETQ. DNA for the CDR3: TGCGCCAGCAGACATGAACCGGGACAGGGGACCTACGAGCAGTACTTC. Its translation: CASRHEPGQGTYEQYF.

CDR3 residues: CASSLGLANEQFF. The CDR3, as DNA: TGTGCCAGCAGCTTAGGCCTAGCGAATGAGCAGTTCTTC. The chain combines TRBV7-8 with TRBJ2-1, with D possibly being TRBD2 (6 bases). Germline V gives CDR1 SGHVS, CDR2 FQNEAQ. Trimming pared 1 base from V and 7 bases from J, leaving 8 bases between. The length of the CDR3 is 13 residues.

The gene calls are TRBV30 and TRBJ1-3, with D possibly TRBD1 on 5 matching bases. Germline V gene sequence: CDR1 GTSNPN, CDR2 SVGIG (reference sequence). V shed 0 bases and J shed 4 bases, with 13 bases lying between them. The CDR3 is made up of 15 amino acids. CDR3 sequence reads: CAWSVRGGRGNTIYF. DNA for the CDR3: TGTGCCTGGAGTGTACGTGGGGGGAGGGGAAACACCATATATTTT.

The V gene is TRBV6-5, the J gene TRBJ1-2; no clear D gene. V was pared by 2 bases and J by 4 bases, with 14 bases between. CDR1 is MNHEY and CDR2 is SVGAGI in the germline V gene. The CDR3 totals 15 residues. The CDR3 region is CASSYDPDMPYGYTF. CDR3 DNA: TGTGCCAGCAGTTACGATCCAGACATGCCCTATGGCTACACCTTC.

This clone was recorded a few times. This sequence joins TRBV5-1 and TRBJ2-7, with TRBD2 identical over 7 bases. This CDR3 contains 15 residues. V dropped 6 bases and J dropped 0; count of bases not matched to a gene: 9. Germline-derived CDR1 and CDR2 are SGHRS and YFSETQ. The CDR3 protein is CASTFNSGASYEQYF. In nucleotides, the CDR3 is TGCGCCAGCACCTTTAACAGCGGGGCCTCCTACGAGCAGTACTTC.

CDR3 sequence (DNA): TGTGCCAGCAGCCCCGGGGCCACAGATACGCAGTATTTT. Amino acid sequence: CASSPGATDTQYF. The J gene is TRBJ2-3, the V gene TRBV9; D possibly uses TRBD1 or TRBD2 (5 bases each). Trimming took 4 bases from V and 2 from J, leaving 8 bases between them. Germline V gene sequence: CDR1 SGDLS, CDR2 YYNGEE. The CDR3 consists of 13 residues.

CDR3 bases: TGTGCCAGTAGCGGACAGGGGAGCTCCTACAATGAGCAGTTCTTC. This gives the protein CASSGQGSSYNEQFF. This rearrangement joins TRBV19 to TRBJ2-1; 9 bases map to TRBD1. J lost 0 bases, V lost 6 bases, and 3 bases had no gene match. Germline CDR1 and CDR2: LNHDA and SQIVND (reference sequence). CDR3 length equals 15 residues.

The J gene is TRBJ2-7, the V gene TRBV5-5; perhaps TRBD1 as D (5 bases). The CDR3 sequence is 11 residues long. Trimming removed 3 bases at V and 7 bases at J, with 8 bases between. The V gene's germline CDR1 is SGHKS and CDR2 YYEKEE (reference sequence). The CDR3: CASSSTAEQYF. Here the CDR3 DNA reads TGTGCCAGCAGCTCGACAGCAGAGCAGTACTTC.

This clone was counted once. This chain connects TRBV18 to TRBJ1-4, with 10 bases aligning to TRBD1. V was clipped by 0 bases and J by 10 bases; unmatched bases: 8. The germline CDR1 and CDR2 sequences are KGHSH and LQKENI. The CDR3 has 16 amino acids. The CDR3 nucleotides are TGTGCCAGCTCACCACCGCTTCCCGGACAGGGGGTAAAACTGTTTTTT. Protein product: CASSPPLPGQGVKLFF.

The chain is built from TRBV3-1 (or the pseudogene TRBV3-2) and TRBJ2-7; possible D gene TRBD2, 7 bases. The CDR3 is 15 amino acids. The germline gives CDR1 LGHDT, CDR2 YNNKEL (reference sequence). V was pared by 1 base and J by 10 bases, with 20 bases between. CDR3 nucleotide sequence: TGTGCCAGCAGCCAAGGCGGCGGGGGCGGTTCGAGCCAGTACTTC. It translates to CASSQGGGGGSSQYF.

V is TRBV5-5 and J is TRBJ1-5; 7 bases are shared with TRBD1. There are 16 residues in the CDR3. Germline assignment: CDR1 SGHKS and CDR2 YYEKEE (reference sequence). The ends lost 0 bases at V and 2 bases at J; junction bases unmatched: 5. CDR3 coding DNA: TGTGCCAGCAGCTTGGGACAGGGCACGGGCAATCAGCCCCAGCATTTT. This sequence encodes CASSLGQGTGNQPQHF.

This rearrangement joins TRBV6-1 to TRBJ2-1; D perhaps matches TRBD2 (6 bases). CDR3 length: 15 amino acids. Trimming shortened V by 2 bases and J by 3 bases, and 11 bases separated the two germline ends. The germline V gene has CDR1 MNHNS and CDR2 SASEGT. The chain's CDR3 is CASSEWGERYNEQFF. The CDR3 region has the DNA TGTGCCAGCAGTGAATGGGGGGAGCGCTACAATGAGCAGTTCTTC.

The chain joins TRBV5-6 to TRBJ1-1, with 8 bases aligning to TRBD1. Germline V lookup: CDR1 SGHDT, CDR2 YYEEEE. With V trimmed by 4 bases and J by 0 bases, 5 bases remained unmatched. The CDR3 is 15 amino acids. The CDR3 coding sequence is TGTGCCAGCAGCCCCGGACAGGGAATGAACACTGAAGCTTTCTTT. Amino acid sequence: CASSPGQGMNTEAFF.

The rearrangement links TRBV2 to TRBJ2-5; D possibly corresponds to TRBD1 (6 bases). CDR1 SNHLY and CDR2 FYNNEI come from the germline V gene. V shed 5 bases and J shed 1 base, with 26 bases lying between them. The CDR3 loop spans 19 amino acids. CDR3 nucleotides: TGTGCCAGCAGTCCAAGCAAAATGAGCCGGGACACCTTCCAAGAGACCCAGTACTTC. This codes for CASSPSKMSRDTFQETQYF.

The CDR3 nucleotides read TGTGCCAGCAGTTCTCCGTACAGGGACCAAGAGACCCAGTACTTC. This encodes CASSSPYRDQETQYF. The rearrangement joins TRBV6-5 to TRBJ2-5; D is possibly TRBD1 (6 bases). The CDR3 runs 15 residues. Germline values: CDR1 MNHEY, CDR2 SVGAGI. The V end was cut by 4 bases, the J end by 0 bases, with 12 bases between.

The V call is TRBV7-9, the J call TRBJ1-1, with D tentatively TRBD1 (6 bases). Looked up from germline, CDR1 is SEHNR and CDR2 is FQNEAQ (reference sequence). The CDR3 consists of 14 residues. Between the trimmed V and J ends, which lost 0 bases and 5 bases, there was a span of 10 bases. CDR3 coding DNA: TGTGCCAGCAGCTTAGCCAAAGACAGGACTGAAGCTTTCTTT. It encodes CASSLAKDRTEAFF.

V and J are TRBV5-1 and TRBJ2-5; D remains ambiguous. Germline CDR1 and CDR2: SGHRS and YFSETQ. Trimming removed 1 base from V and 2 bases from J, with 9 bases in between. This CDR3 spans 14 amino acids. This CDR3 reads CASSLITGQETQYF. CDR3 coding DNA: TGCGCCAGCAGCTTGATCACGGGTCAAGAGACCCAGTACTTC.